What follows is one T cell receptor beta chain and its context. The antigen is undetermined. The sample is drawn from a study of vaccination effects on CD4 cells after COVID-19. Study-level information: Sampling occurred a median 72 days post second dose, range 14 to 241.

Sequencing was performed with immunoSEQ multiplex PCR; in TCRdb, only in-frame clones are kept and a portion is missing. The sample yields tens of thousands of clones, 65% to 80% seen once. Scientists isolated CD4+ T cells after a roughly 9-day culture period ended. All participants had two doses of either the BNT162b2 or mRNA-1273 vaccine. Recipients of the vaccine had no prior SARS-CoV-2 infection and negative nucleocapsid antibodies. The source was CD4+ T cells from PBMCs cultured without peptide, collected after COVID-19 vaccination. This receptor was obtained from a human donor who received a COVID-19 vaccine.

CDR3 sequence reads: CASSSGGWVTQYF. The DNA of the CDR3 is TGTGCCAGCAGTTCTGGGGGTTGGGTGACCCAGTACTTC. The gene calls are TRBV27 and TRBJ2-5, with D perhaps being TRBD1 or TRBD2 (5 bases each). CDR3 length: 13 residues. V was shortened by 4 bases and J by 7 bases, with 13 bases between the two germline ends. Looked up from germline, CDR1 is MNHEY and CDR2 is SMNVEV (reference sequence).